The 3 T cell receptor beta chains in this list originate from one sample, sequenced in a study of persistence of HIV-infected CD4 T cells. No antigen has been assigned to these receptors. An overlapping HIV-1 Gag peptide pool stimulated these cells at approximately 0.91 ug/peptide/mL. Responding CD4+ T cells were sorted by upregulation of both CD40 ligand and CD69. The immunoSEQ assay was version 4, run in survey mode. Clones were read by immunoSEQ multiplex PCR, and TCRdb kept only the in-frame ones, dropping some. The sample lists about 20,000 clones, 55% to 65% seen once, with less than 2.5% in the top ten. This specimen consisted of CD4+ T cells sorted from PBMCs after 18-hour stimulation, obtained from a patient who received antiretroviral therapy. The receptor source for this set is an adult woman with HIV who was CMV-seropositive.

This clone was seen only a few times. This chain joins TRBV19 and TRBJ2-4; TRBD1 matches at 9 bases. The CDR3 runs 16 residues. V gave up 5 bases and J gave up 0 bases; unmatched junction bases: 5. Germline CDR1 and CDR2: LNHDA and SQIVND (reference sequence). Here the CDR3 reads CASSFEQGAAKNIQYF. The CDR3, as DNA: TGTGCCAGTAGTTTCGAACAGGGGGCAGCCAAAAACATTCAGTACTTC.

This clone was picked up a small number of times. The gene calls are TRBV18 and TRBJ1-2; D gene unclear. Germline V lookup: CDR1 KGHSH, CDR2 LQKENI. This CDR3 region has 19 residues. Trimming left V 2 bases short and J 9 bases short, with 31 bases between. CDR3 coding DNA: TGTGCCAGCTCACCAGATCGGTCGGACCCTGCAGTTGCGGCGGGCAGCTACACCTTC. Encoded protein: CASSPDRSDPAVAAGSYTF.

The V gene is TRBV12-3 or TRBV12-4, the J gene TRBJ1-2, with a possible D match to TRBD1 (5 bases). The V end was cut by 6 bases, the J end by 5 bases, with 10 bases between. This CDR3 spans 12 amino acids. CDR3 protein: CASSLQGYGYTF. CDR3 bases: TGTGCCAGCAGCCTCCAGGGTTATGGCTACACCTTC.